These T cell receptor beta chains were read from a single sample in a study of blood T cell repertoires in COVID-19. Assay used: immunoSEQ multiplex PCR; TCRdb lists only in-frame clones, some missing. The table has over 85,000 clones, more than 70% seen once. The sequencing sample was made of peripheral blood. Receptors originate from a woman older than 75 with active COVID-19. Each CDR3 is given with its conserved first and last residue. The order of the fields is J gene, V gene, clone size, D gene, CDR3 DNA, CDR3 protein. A D gene is named only where the DNA matches it firmly. Not every row has a clone size; where given, it reads once, few, many or a size class.

TRBJ2-7 TRBV6-2/TRBV6-3 - - TGTGCCAGCAGTTACTCTACCGACAGTTACGAGCAGTACTTC CASSYSTDSYEQYF
TRBJ2-1 TRBV30 - - TGTGCCTGGAGTTCAGGGTTCCCTTCCTCCAATGAGCAGTTCTTC CAWSSGFPSSNEQFF
TRBJ2-3 TRBV4-2 - - TGTGCCAGCAGCCAAGGACTAGAGCGAAATACGCAGTATTTT CASSQGLERNTQYF
TRBJ2-3 TRBV27 - TRBD1 TGTGCCAGCAGTCCACGGGACAGGGGGGCAGATACGCAGTATTTT CASSPRDRGADTQYF
TRBJ2-7 TRBV6-6 once TRBD2 TGTGCCAGCAGTCGTAGCGGGAGTTTCTACGAGCAGTACTTC CASSRSGSFYEQYF
TRBJ2-7 TRBV10-3 - TRBD2 TGTGCCATCAGTGGCGGTAGCGGGAAATCCTACGAGCAGTACTTC CAISGGSGKSYEQYF
TRBJ2-3 TRBV5-4 - TRBD1 TGTGCCAGCAGCAAAACGGGACAGGGGCTTGATACGCAGTATTTT CASSKTGQGLDTQYF
TRBJ2-5 TRBV5-4 - TRBD2 TGTGCCAGCAGCTCGAGGACCTTAGCGGGAGTGGCGACCCAGTACTTC CASSSRTLAGVATQYF
TRBJ2-1 TRBV30 - TRBD1 TGTGCCTGGAGTGCCGACAGGGTTTGGAATGAGCAGTTCTTC CAWSADRVWNEQFF
TRBJ2-7 TRBV29-1 - TRBD1 TGCAGCGTCCCCGGGACAGGGGGCTACGAGCAGTACTTC CSVPGTGGYEQYF
TRBJ1-3 TRBV5-1 - TRBD1 TGCGCCAGCAGCCCACAGGGGGCGAAAGGAAACACCATATATTTT CASSPQGAKGNTIYF
TRBJ2-2 TRBV9 - - TGTGCCAGCAGCGCGACTAGTAGCACCGGGGAGCTGTTTTTT CASSATSSTGELFF
TRBJ2-2 TRBV6-5 few TRBD2 TGTGCCAGCGGAGGACTAGCGGGGAACACCGGGGAGCTGTTTTTT CASGGLAGNTGELFF
TRBJ2-1 TRBV27 - TRBD2 TGTGCCAGCAGTTTATTGGGACTAGCGACAAGTGGGTTTTACAATGAGCAGTTCTTC CASSLLGLATSGFYNEQFF
TRBJ2-5 TRBV23-1 - TRBD1 TGCGCCAGCAGTCAAGGGACAGCCCAAGAGACCCAGTACTTC CASSQGTAQETQYF
TRBJ2-1 TRBV11-2 - TRBD2 TGTGCCAGCAGCTTTGGCGGGAGGCTGAATGAGCAGTTCTTC CASSFGGRLNEQFF
TRBJ2-5 TRBV3-1/TRBV3-2 - TRBD2 TGTGCCAGCAGAACCCCCCTGCTAGCGGGAAACCAAGAGACCCAGTACTTC CASRTPLLAGNQETQYF
TRBJ2-2 TRBV7-9 - - TGTGCCAGTCCTAGGGAGGCGAACACCGGGGAGCTGTTTTTT CASPREANTGELFF
TRBJ1-5 TRBV28 once - TGTGCCAGCAGGGAGACGGGCAATCAGCCCCAGCATTTT CASRETGNQPQHF
TRBJ1-5 TRBV28 - - TGTGCCAGCAACACCCAAAATCAGCCCCAGCATTTT CASNTQNQPQHF
TRBJ1-4 TRBV18 - - TGTGCCAGCTCACTACAGGGACGCTTACAGGAAAAACTGTTTTTT CASSLQGRLQEKLFF
TRBJ2-3 TRBV29-1 - TRBD2 TGCAGCGCATCCGGGACTAGCGCTACAGATACGCAGTATTTT CSASGTSATDTQYF
TRBJ2-3 TRBV5-8 - - TGTGCCAGCAGCTCCCGGTTATTACCTCGCACAGATACGCAGTATTTT CASSSRLLPRTDTQYF
TRBJ2-7 TRBV7-9 - - TGTGCCAGCAGCTTAGCGGCCAGGGGGGACGAGCAGTACTTC CASSLAARGDEQYF
TRBJ2-2 TRBV28 - - TGTGCCAGCAGTCTAGACACCGGGGAGCTGTTTTTT CASSLDTGELFF
TRBJ1-5 TRBV29-1 - TRBD1 TGCAGCGTCTTAACAGGGGGTTTTGATCAGCCCCAGCATTTT CSVLTGGFDQPQHF
TRBJ2-7 TRBV7-9 few - TGTGCCAGCAGTTCTGGACAGCCCGAAGAGCAGTACTTC CASSSGQPEEQYF
TRBJ2-5 TRBV7-2 once - TGTGCCAGCAGCTCCCGGGTATCAAAGACCCAGTACTTC CASSSRVSKTQYF
TRBJ2-7 TRBV27 - - TGTGCCAGCAGTTCACCAGGAGGGGAGCAGTACTTC CASSSPGGEQYF
TRBJ2-1 TRBV29-1 - TRBD2 TGCAGCGTGGAGGGCACTAGCGGGATCTACAATGAGCAGTTCTTC CSVEGTSGIYNEQFF
TRBJ1-6 TRBV7-9 few - TGTGCCAGCAGCTCGGACAGCTTCGATTCACCCCTCCACTTT CASSSDSFDSPLHF
TRBJ2-1 TRBV4-2 - TRBD2 TGTGCCAGCAGCCAGCCAGGGACTAGCGGGTTAAATGAGCAGTTCTTC CASSQPGTSGLNEQFF
TRBJ1-6 TRBV20-1 - - TGCAGTGCTAGTAGTGGGGGGAGATGGTTGAGGCCACCCCTCCACTTT CSASSGGRWLRPPLHF
TRBJ2-3 TRBV6-5 - TRBD2 TGTGCCAGCAGTCCGACTAGCGGGAGTAGGGATACGCAGTATTTT CASSPTSGSRDTQYF
TRBJ1-1 TRBV29-1 - - TGCAGCGGGGGGGTCGGGGGCACTGAAGCTTTCTTT CSGGVGGTEAFF
TRBJ2-4 TRBV4-2 - TRBD2 TGTGCCAGCAGCCCCTCTAGCGGGAGTTTCATTCAGTACTTC CASSPSSGSFIQYF
TRBJ1-5 TRBV27 - TRBD1 TGTGCCAGCAGTTCGACAGGGCCTAATCAGCCCCAGCATTTT CASSSTGPNQPQHF
TRBJ2-3 TRBV7-2 - TRBD1 TGTGCCAGCCTTCGACAGGGCCTCACAGATACGCAGTATTTT CASLRQGLTDTQYF
TRBJ1-5 TRBV6-1 - TRBD1 TGTGCCAGCAGTGAAACCTTCCAGGGGGGAAGTCAGCCCCAGCATTTT CASSETFQGGSQPQHF
TRBJ2-1 TRBV9 - TRBD1 TGTGCCAGCAGCGCGACCGGGACAGGGGGACCCAATGAGCAGTTCTTC CASSATGTGGPNEQFF
TRBJ1-1 TRBV28 - - TGTGCCAGCAACCTTGCCGGGAGGACTGAAGCTTTCTTT CASNLAGRTEAFF